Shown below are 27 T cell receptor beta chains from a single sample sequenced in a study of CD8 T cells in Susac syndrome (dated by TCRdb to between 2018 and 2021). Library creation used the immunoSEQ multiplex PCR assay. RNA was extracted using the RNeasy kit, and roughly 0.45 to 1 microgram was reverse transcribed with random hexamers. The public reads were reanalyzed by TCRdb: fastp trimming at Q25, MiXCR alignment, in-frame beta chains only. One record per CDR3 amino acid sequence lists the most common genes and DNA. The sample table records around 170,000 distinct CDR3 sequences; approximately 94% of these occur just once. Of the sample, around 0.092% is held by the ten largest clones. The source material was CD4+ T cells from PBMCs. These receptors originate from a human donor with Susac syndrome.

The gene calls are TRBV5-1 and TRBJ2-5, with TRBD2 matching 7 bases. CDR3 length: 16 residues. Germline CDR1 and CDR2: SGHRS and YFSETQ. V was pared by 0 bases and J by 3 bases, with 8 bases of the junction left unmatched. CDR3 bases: TGCGCCAGCAGCTTGGGAGGCGGGGGTCCCGAAGAGACCCAGTACTTC. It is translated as CASSLGGGGPEETQYF. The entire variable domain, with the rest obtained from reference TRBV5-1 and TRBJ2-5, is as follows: KAGVTQTPRYLIKTRGQQVTLSCSPISGHRSVSWYQQTPGQGLQFLFEYFSETQRNKGNFPGRFSGRQFSNSRSEMNVSTLELGDSALYLCASSLGGGGPEETQYFGPGTRLLVL.

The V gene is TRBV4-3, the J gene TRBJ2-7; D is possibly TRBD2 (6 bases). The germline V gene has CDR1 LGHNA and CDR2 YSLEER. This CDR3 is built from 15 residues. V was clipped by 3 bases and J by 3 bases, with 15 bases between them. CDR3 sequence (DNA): TGCGCCAGCAGCCAGGCCCAGGGACTTTTCTACGAGCAGTACTTC. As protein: CASSQAQGLFYEQYF.

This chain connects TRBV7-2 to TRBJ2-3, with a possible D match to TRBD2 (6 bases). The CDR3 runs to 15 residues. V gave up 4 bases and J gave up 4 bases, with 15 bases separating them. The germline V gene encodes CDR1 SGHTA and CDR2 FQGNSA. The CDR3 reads CASSYSGGRADTQYF. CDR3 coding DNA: TGTGCCAGCAGCTATAGCGGCGGCAGGGCAGATACGCAGTATTTT.

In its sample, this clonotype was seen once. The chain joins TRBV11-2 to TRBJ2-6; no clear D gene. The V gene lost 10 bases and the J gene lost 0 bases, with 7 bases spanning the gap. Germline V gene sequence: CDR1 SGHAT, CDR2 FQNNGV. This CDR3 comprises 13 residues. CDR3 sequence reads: CATRISGANVLTF. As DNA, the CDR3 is TGTGCCACCCGGATCTCTGGGGCCAACGTCCTGACTTTC. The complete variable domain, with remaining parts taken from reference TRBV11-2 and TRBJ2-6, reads EAGVAQSPRYKIIEKRQSVAFWCNPISGHATLYWYQQILGQGPKLLIQFQNNGVVDDSQLPKDRFSAERLKGVDSTLKIQPAKLEDSAVYLCATRISGANVLTFGAGSRLTVL.

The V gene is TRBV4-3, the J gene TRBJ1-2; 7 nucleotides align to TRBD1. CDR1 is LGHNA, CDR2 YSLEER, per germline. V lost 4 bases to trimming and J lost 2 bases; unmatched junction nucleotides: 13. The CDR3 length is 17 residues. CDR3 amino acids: CASSLGTGVDGNYGYTF. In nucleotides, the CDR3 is TGCGCCAGCAGCCTCGGAACAGGGGTAGATGGAAACTATGGCTACACCTTC.

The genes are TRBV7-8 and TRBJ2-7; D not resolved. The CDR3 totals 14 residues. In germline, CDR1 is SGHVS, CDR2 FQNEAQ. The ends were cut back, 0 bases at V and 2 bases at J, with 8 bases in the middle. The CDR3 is CASSLAHKAYEQYF. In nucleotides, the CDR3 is TGTGCCAGCAGCTTAGCCCATAAGGCCTACGAGCAGTACTTC. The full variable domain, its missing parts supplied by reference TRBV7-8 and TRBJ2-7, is GAGVSQSPRYKVAKRGQDVALRCDPISGHVSLFWYQQALGQGPEFLTYFQNEAQLDKSGLPSDRFFAERPEGSVSTLKIQRTQQEDSAVYLCASSLAHKAYEQYFGPGTRLTVT.

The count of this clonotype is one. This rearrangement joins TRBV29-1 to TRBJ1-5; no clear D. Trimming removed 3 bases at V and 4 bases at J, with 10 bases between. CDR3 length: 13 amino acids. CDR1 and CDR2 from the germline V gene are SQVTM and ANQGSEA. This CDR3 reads CSVDNGPNQPQHF. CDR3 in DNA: TGCAGCGTTGACAACGGACCTAATCAGCCCCAGCATTTT.

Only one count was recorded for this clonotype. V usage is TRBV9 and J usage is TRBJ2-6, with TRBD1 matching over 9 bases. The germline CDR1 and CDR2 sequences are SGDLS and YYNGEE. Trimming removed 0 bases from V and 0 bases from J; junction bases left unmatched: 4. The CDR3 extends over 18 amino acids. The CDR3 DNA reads TGTGCCAGCAGCGTAGCAGGACAGGGGATCTCTGGGGCCAACGTCCTGACTTTC. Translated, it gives CASSVAGQGISGANVLTF.

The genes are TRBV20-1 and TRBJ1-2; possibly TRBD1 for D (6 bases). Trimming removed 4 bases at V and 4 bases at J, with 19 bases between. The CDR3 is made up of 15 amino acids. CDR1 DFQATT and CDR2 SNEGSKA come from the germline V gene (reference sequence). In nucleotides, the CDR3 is TGCAGTGCTATAAAACTCACTCAGGGGAGCTATGGCTACACCTTC. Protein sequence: CSAIKLTQGSYGYTF.

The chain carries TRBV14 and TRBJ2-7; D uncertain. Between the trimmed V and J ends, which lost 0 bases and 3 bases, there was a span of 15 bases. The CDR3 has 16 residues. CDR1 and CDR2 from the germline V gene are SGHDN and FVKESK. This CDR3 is CASSQEKVDGRYEQYF. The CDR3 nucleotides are TGTGCCAGCAGCCAAGAGAAGGTGGACGGACGCTACGAGCAGTACTTC.

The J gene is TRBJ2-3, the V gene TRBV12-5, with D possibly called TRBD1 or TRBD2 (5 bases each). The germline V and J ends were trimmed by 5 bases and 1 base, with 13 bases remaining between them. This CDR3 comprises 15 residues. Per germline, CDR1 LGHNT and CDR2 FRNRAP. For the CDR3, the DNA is TGTGCTAGTGGTACCCGTGAGGGGCGCACAGATACGCAGTATTTT. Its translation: CASGTREGRTDTQYF.

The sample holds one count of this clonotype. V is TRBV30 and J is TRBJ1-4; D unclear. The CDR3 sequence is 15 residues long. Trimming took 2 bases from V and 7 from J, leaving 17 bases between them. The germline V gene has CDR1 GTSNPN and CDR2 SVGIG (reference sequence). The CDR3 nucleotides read TGTGCCTGGAGTCCGACCTTTCGGACGGGTGAAAAACTGTTTTTT. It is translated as CAWSPTFRTGEKLFF.

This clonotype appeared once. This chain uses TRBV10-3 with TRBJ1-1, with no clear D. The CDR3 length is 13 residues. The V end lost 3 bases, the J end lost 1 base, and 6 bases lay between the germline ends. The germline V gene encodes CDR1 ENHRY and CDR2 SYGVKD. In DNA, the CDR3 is TGTGCCATCAGTGACCCTCGGAACACTGAAGCTTTCTTT. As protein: CAISDPRNTEAFF.

The chain's CDR3 is CASSQTSGNTEAFF. CDR3 nucleotides: TGTGCCAGCAGCCAAACGTCTGGTAACACTGAAGCTTTCTTT. The genes are TRBV3-1 and TRBJ1-1; D is unclear. V was trimmed by 2 bases and J by 2 bases, leaving 9 bases between them. The CDR3 is made up of 14 amino acids. Germline V CDR1 and CDR2: LGHDT, YNNKEL (reference sequence).

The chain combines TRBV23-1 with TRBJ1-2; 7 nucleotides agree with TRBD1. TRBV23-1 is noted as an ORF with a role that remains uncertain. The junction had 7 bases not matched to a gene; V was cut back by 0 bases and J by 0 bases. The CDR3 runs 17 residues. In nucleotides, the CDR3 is TGCGCCAGCAGTCAATCCACAGGGGACCGTCCTAACTATGGCTACACCTTC. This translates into CASSQSTGDRPNYGYTF.

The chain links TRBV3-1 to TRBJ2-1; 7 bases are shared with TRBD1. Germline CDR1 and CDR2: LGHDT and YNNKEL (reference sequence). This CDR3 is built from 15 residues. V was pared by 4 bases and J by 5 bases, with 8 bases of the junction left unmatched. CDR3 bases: TGTGCCAGCAGCCGCGGTAGACAGGGTAACAATGAGCAGTTCTTC. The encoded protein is CASSRGRQGNNEQFF.

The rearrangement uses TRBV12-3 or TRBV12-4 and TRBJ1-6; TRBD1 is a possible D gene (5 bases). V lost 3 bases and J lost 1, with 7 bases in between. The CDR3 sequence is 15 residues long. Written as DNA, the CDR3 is TGTGCCAGCAGTTTGGGGGGGTCCTATAATTCACCCCTCCACTTT. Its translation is CASSLGGSYNSPLHF.

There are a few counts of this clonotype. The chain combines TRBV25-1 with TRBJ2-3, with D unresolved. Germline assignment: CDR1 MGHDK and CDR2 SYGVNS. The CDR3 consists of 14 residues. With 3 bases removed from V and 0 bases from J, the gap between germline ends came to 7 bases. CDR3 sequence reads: CASSDGSSTDTQYF. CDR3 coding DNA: TGTGCCAGCAGTGATGGAAGTAGCACAGATACGCAGTATTTT.

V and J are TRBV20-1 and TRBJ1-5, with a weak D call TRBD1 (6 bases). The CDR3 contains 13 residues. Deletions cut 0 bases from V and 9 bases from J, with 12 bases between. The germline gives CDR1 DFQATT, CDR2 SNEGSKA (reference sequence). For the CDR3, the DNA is TGCAGTGCTAGAGATCTCACAGGGTGGCCCCAGCATTTT. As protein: CSARDLTGWPQHF.

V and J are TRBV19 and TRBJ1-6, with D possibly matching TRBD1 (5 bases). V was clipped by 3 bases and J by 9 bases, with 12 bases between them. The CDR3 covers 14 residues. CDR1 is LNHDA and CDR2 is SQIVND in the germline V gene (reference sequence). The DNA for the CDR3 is TGTGCCAGTAGTATCTCAGGGCAAGGTTCACCCCTCCACTTT. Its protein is CASSISGQGSPLHF.

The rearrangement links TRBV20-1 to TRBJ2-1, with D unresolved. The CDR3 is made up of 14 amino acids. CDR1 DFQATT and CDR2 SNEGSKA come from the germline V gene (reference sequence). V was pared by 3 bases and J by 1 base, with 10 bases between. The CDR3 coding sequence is TGCAGTGCTAGGTCTAGTGCGTCCTACAATGAGCAGTTCTTC. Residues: CSARSSASYNEQFF.

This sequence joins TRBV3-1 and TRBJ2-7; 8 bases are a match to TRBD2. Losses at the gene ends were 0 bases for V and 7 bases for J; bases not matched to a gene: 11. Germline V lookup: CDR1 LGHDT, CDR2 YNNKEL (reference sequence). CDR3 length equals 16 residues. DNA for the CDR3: TGTGCCAGCAGCCAAGATCTTGTCAGCGGGGGCAGAGAGCAGTACTTC. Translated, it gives CASSQDLVSGGREQYF.

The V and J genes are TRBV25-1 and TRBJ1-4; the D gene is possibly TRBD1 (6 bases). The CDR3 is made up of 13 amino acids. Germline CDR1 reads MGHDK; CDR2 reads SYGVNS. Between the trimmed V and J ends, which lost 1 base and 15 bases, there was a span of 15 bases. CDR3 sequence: CASSESRGGMMFF. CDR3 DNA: TGTGCCAGCAGTGAATCCAGGGGAGGAATGATGTTTTTT.

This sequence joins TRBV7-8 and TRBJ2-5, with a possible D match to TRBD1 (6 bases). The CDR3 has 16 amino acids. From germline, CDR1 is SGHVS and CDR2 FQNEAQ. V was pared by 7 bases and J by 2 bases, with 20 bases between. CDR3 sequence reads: CASIQGRISPQETQYF. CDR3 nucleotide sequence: TGTGCCAGCATCCAGGGGCGCATATCCCCTCAAGAGACCCAGTACTTC.

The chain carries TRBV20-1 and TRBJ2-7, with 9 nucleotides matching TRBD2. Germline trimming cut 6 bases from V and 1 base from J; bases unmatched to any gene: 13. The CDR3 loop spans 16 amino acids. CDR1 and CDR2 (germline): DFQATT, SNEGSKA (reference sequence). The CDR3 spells CSAGSGTSPKSYEQYF. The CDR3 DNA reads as TGCAGTGCGGGAAGCGGGACTAGCCCCAAGTCCTACGAGCAGTACTTC.

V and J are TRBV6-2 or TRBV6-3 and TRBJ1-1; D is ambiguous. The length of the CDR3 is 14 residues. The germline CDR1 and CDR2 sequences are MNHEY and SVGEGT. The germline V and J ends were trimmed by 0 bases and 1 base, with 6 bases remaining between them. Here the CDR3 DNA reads TGTGCCAGCAGTTACTCGGCAGGGAACACTGAAGCTTTCTTT. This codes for CASSYSAGNTEAFF.

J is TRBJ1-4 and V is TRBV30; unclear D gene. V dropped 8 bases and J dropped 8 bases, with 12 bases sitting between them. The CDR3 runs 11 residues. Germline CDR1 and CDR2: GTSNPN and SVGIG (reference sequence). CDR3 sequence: CALYRWEKLFF. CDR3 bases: TGTGCCCTCTACCGCTGGGAAAAACTGTTTTTT.